The 17 T cell receptor beta chains presented below share a single source sample, sequenced in a study of blood T cell repertoires in COVID-19. Clones were read by immunoSEQ multiplex PCR, and TCRdb kept only the in-frame ones, dropping some. The sample includes some 290,000 clones, 90% of them seen just once. The sample consisted of peripheral blood. The receptor source for this set is a woman in her 40s with COVID-19, enrolled during active disease.

The V gene is TRBV6-6, the J gene TRBJ1-3; 7 positions agree with TRBD1. From germline, CDR1 is MNHNY and CDR2 SVGAGI (reference sequence). V trimming: 8 bases; J trimming: 7 bases; junction bases outside the gene matches: 14. The CDR3 is made up of 15 amino acids. The CDR3 region is CASWPSGDSWNTIYF. In DNA, the CDR3 is TGTGCCAGCTGGCCCTCGGGGGACAGTTGGAACACCATATATTTT.

This chain joins TRBV3-1 (or the pseudogene TRBV3-2) and TRBJ1-5; a weak D match, TRBD1 (6 bases). The V and J ends lost 1 base and 3 bases respectively, with 13 bases between them. CDR1 is LGHDT and CDR2 is YNNKEL in the germline V gene (reference sequence). The CDR3 sequence is 16 residues long. In DNA, the CDR3 is TGTGCCAGCAGCCAAGTTCGGGGGGCCTACAATCAGCCCCAGCATTTT. Its translation is CASSQVRGAYNQPQHF.

The chain is built from TRBV15 and TRBJ2-7, with a weak D call TRBD1 (6 bases). CDR1 and CDR2 from the germline V gene are LNHNV and YYDKDF (reference sequence). The V and J ends lost 4 bases and 3 bases respectively, with 13 bases between them. This CDR3 has 14 amino acids. CDR3: CATSTLDSFYEQYF. The CDR3 DNA reads as TGTGCCACCAGCACTCTGGACAGTTTCTACGAGCAGTACTTC.

This chain uses TRBV5-6 with TRBJ1-2; D gene uncertain. V was trimmed by 0 bases and J by 7 bases, leaving 16 bases between them. Germline V gene lookup returns CDR1 SGHDT and CDR2 YYEEEE. The CDR3 contains 15 residues. CDR3 region: CASSLDQRSGGGYTF. For the CDR3, the DNA is TGTGCCAGCAGCTTGGATCAGCGGTCCGGAGGTGGCTACACCTTC.

J is TRBJ1-5 and V is TRBV19, with D perhaps TRBD1 (5 bases). Germline-derived CDR1 and CDR2 are LNHDA and SQIVND (reference sequence). V was cut by 11 bases and J by 13 bases, with 27 bases left in between. CDR3 length: 14 residues. CDR3 nucleotide sequence: TGTGCCGGAGCCCCAAGCGGGTCCGCAGGGCTACAGCATTTT. Amino acids: CAGAPSGSAGLQHF.

The V and J genes are TRBV24-1 and TRBJ1-1; D not resolved. The ends were cut back, 1 base at V and 4 bases at J, with 6 bases in the middle. This CDR3 is built from 13 residues. From germline, CDR1 is KGHDR and CDR2 SFDVKD. The DNA for the CDR3 is TGTGCCACCAGTGATTTTCGGGGCACTGAAGCTTTCTTT. Translating it yields CATSDFRGTEAFF.

The chain links TRBV3-1 (or the pseudogene TRBV3-2) to TRBJ2-5; D unclear. The V gene's germline CDR1 is LGHDT and CDR2 YNNKEL (reference sequence). V dropped 0 bases and J dropped 2 bases, with 10 bases sitting between them. This CDR3 is built from 15 residues. CDR3 protein: CASSQDLVSQETQYF. CDR3 DNA sequence: TGTGCCAGCAGCCAAGATCTTGTCAGTCAAGAGACCCAGTACTTC.

V and J are TRBV19 and TRBJ2-5; TRBD1 matches 11 bases. From germline, CDR1 is LNHDA and CDR2 SQIVND (reference sequence). This CDR3 contains 15 residues. With 4 bases clipped from V and 4 bases from J, the junction kept 5 bases outside the gene matches. The CDR3 loop is CASSTGTGGGETQYF. The CDR3 DNA sequence: TGTGCCAGTAGTACAGGGACAGGGGGGGGAGAGACCCAGTACTTC.

This chain uses TRBV28 with TRBJ2-7, with D possibly being TRBD1 (6 bases). The CDR3 has 16 residues. Germline V gene data show CDR1 as MDHEN and CDR2 as SYDVKM. Trimming removed 6 bases from V and 4 bases from J, with 22 bases in between. CDR3 nucleotide sequence: TGTGCCAGCAGGGGGGCTCGGGACCAAATAACTTACGAGCAGTACTTC. Its translation is CASRGARDQITYEQYF. The complete variable domain, with remaining parts taken from reference TRBV28 and TRBJ2-7, reads DVKVTQSSRYLVKRTGEKVFLECVQDMDHENMFWYRQDPGLGLRLIYFSYDVKMKEKGDIPEGYSVSREKKERFSLILESASTNQTSMYLCASRGARDQITYEQYFGPGTRLTVT.

The chain is built from TRBV6-5 and TRBJ2-5; 7 bases are shared with TRBD1. Trimming cost V 6 bases and J 4 bases; bases outside gene matches: 11. The length of the CDR3 is 15 residues. Germline assignment: CDR1 MNHEY and CDR2 SVGAGI. The CDR3 bases are TGTGCCAGCAGCTCTGACAGGGTCAAGGGAGAGACCCAGTACTTC. It encodes CASSSDRVKGETQYF.

The chain employs TRBV18 and TRBJ1-4, with a tentative D call TRBD1 (6 bases). Germline V CDR1 and CDR2: KGHSH, LQKENI. V was clipped by 2 bases and J by 5 bases, with 9 bases between them. The CDR3 length is 14 residues. The DNA of the CDR3 is TGTGCCAGCTCACCAGGGCAGGGGAATGAAAAACTGTTTTTT. It translates to CASSPGQGNEKLFF.

The chain carries TRBV3-1 (or the pseudogene TRBV3-2) and TRBJ2-5; 8 bases agree with TRBD1. Germline assignment: CDR1 LGHDT and CDR2 YNNKEL (reference sequence). Trimming took 5 bases from V and 5 from J; bases not matched to a gene: 10. The CDR3 is 15 amino acids. CDR3 DNA sequence: TGTGCCAGCAGCTACCGGGGACAGGTGGCGGAGACCCAGTACTTC. It translates to CASSYRGQVAETQYF.

The rearrangement joins TRBV6-5 to TRBJ1-1; no reliable D call. V gave up 0 bases and J gave up 5 bases, with 10 bases separating them. Germline values: CDR1 MNHEY, CDR2 SVGAGI. The CDR3 totals 14 residues. The CDR3 coding sequence is TGTGCCAGCAGTTACTCGGCCCTCTCTACTGAAGCTTTCTTT. Translating gives CASSYSALSTEAFF.

The J gene is TRBJ1-6, the V gene TRBV28; 7 positions agree with TRBD1. This CDR3 spans 16 amino acids. In germline, CDR1 is MDHEN, CDR2 SYDVKM. Losses at the gene ends were 6 bases for V and 5 bases for J; bases not matched to a gene: 10. This CDR3 reads CASSQTAGTDNSPLHF. CDR3 nucleotides: TGTGCCAGCAGCCAGACCGCCGGGACAGATAATTCACCCCTCCACTTT.

The chain joins TRBV5-1 to TRBJ2-6; D possibly corresponds to TRBD1 (5 bases). The CDR3 runs to 15 residues. CDR1 and CDR2 (germline): SGHRS, YFSETQ. Trimming cost V 4 bases and J 1 base, with 9 bases left between them. DNA for the CDR3: TGCGCCAGCAGCCGCGACAGTTCTGGGGCCAACGTCCTGACTTTC. Amino acids: CASSRDSSGANVLTF.

This chain joins TRBV28 and TRBJ2-1; 11 bases match TRBD2. Germline trimming cut 7 bases from V and 5 bases from J; bases unmatched to any gene: 10. Germline lookup yields CDR1 MDHEN and CDR2 SYDVKM. This CDR3 has 16 residues. The CDR3 sequence: CASTEIAGGPDNEQFF. The CDR3 DNA reads as TGTGCCAGCACCGAGATAGCGGGGGGGCCGGACAATGAGCAGTTCTTC.

To note about this clone: Other DNA sequences from this sample encode an identical CDR3 as well. V and J are TRBV7-3 and TRBJ2-1; 12 bases match TRBD2. The germline CDR1 and CDR2 sequences are SGHTA and FQGTGA. With 4 bases clipped from V and 4 bases from J, the junction kept 2 bases outside the gene matches. This CDR3 has 15 residues. For the CDR3, the DNA is TGTGCCAGCAGCTCACTAGCGGGGGGATACAATGAGCAGTTCTTC. Translated, it gives CASSSLAGGYNEQFF.